This TCR beta chain was observed in a study of cytomegalovirus exposure and HLA in healthy donors. Per the germline V gene, CDR1 is SGHTA and CDR2 is FQGNSA. This CDR3 contains 15 residues. The V and J ends lost 5 bases and 4 bases, in that order; junction bases with no gene match: 7. A remark on this clone: Its antigen is still unknown.

Primers for the PCR totalled 60 Vbeta and 13 Jbeta. Libraries were prepared by immunoSEQ multiplex PCR; TCRdb keeps only in-frame clonotypes and omits some of them. This table has roughly 72,000 clones, over 70% appearing once. Overall study findings and caveats: DRB1 showed the most TCR associations and HLA-C the fewest in a later analysis, as rates varied by HLA locus. Trimming of TCR beta V- and J-genes showed a link, identified in a later analysis, to a missense DCLRE1C variant.

The clonotype was recovered from a woman in her thirties or forties in good health and CMV-seropositive. The sequencing input was PBMCs. The chain links TRBV7-2 to TRBJ1-4, with TRBD1 matching 7 bases. The DNA for the CDR3 is TGTGCCAGCAGCAAAGGGGGCGGCAATAATGAAAAACTGTTTTTT. Encoded protein: CASSKGGGNNEKLFF. Complete variable domain (other parts from reference TRBV7-2 and TRBJ1-4): GAGVSQSPSNKVTEKGKDVELRCDPISGHTALYWYRQSLGQGLEFLIYFQGNSAPDKSGLPSDRFSAERTGGSVSTLTIQRTQQEDSAVYLCASSKGGGNNEKLFFGSGTQLSVL.